The 20 T cell receptor beta chains presented below share a single source sample, sequenced in a study of blood T cell repertoires in COVID-19. The protocol was immunoSEQ multiplex PCR, while the TCRdb copy is restricted to in-frame clones and leaves out a portion. This sample has under 85,000 clones, with roughly 86% found just once. Specimen: peripheral blood. The receptors were sampled from a human donor in a cohort sampled during active COVID-19.

This clone appeared a single time. This sequence joins TRBV6-1 and TRBJ1-2; possible D gene TRBD1, 5 bases. Germline CDR1 reads MNHNS; CDR2 reads SASEGT. V lost 3 bases to trimming and J lost 1 base, with 12 bases between them. The CDR3 is 15 amino acids. CDR3: CASSESGSSNYGYTF. The CDR3 DNA sequence: TGTGCCAGCAGTGAGTCAGGGTCGAGTAACTATGGCTACACCTTC.

The genes are TRBV27 and TRBJ1-6; perhaps TRBD1 as D (5 bases). This CDR3 contains 15 residues. Germline CDR1 MNHEY, CDR2 SMNVEV (reference sequence). Trimming removed 6 bases from V and 2 bases from J, with 11 bases in between. For the CDR3, the DNA is TGTGCCAGCAGCAGGGCGGCGACCTATAATTCACCCCTCCACTTT. This translates into CASSRAATYNSPLHF.

This chain uses TRBV2 with TRBJ2-3, with a possible D match to TRBD2 (6 bases). There are 12 residues in the CDR3. Per the germline V gene, CDR1 is SNHLY and CDR2 is FYNNEI. V lost 4 bases, J lost 4 bases, and 6 bases lay in between. In DNA, the CDR3 is TGTGCCAGCAGTGGGGGGGCAGATACGCAGTATTTT. Its translation is CASSGGADTQYF.

This clone was seen only once. J is TRBJ2-6 and V is TRBV18; D is unresolved. Germline V gene sequence: CDR1 KGHSH, CDR2 LQKENI. This CDR3 spans 16 amino acids. V was trimmed by 5 bases and J by 0 bases, leaving 11 bases between them. The CDR3 DNA reads as TGTGCCAGCTCAAGACTCCAAGTCTCTGGGGCCAACGTCCTGACTTTC. This encodes CASSRLQVSGANVLTF.

The chain is built from TRBV18 and TRBJ2-7; TRBD1 agrees at 9 bases. CDR3 size: 14 residues. Losses at the gene ends were 4 bases for V and 4 bases for J; bases not matched to a gene: 5. Germline V CDR1 and CDR2: KGHSH, LQKENI. CDR3 sequence (DNA): TGTGCCAGCTCACTGGGGACAGGGTTGTACGAGCAGTACTTC. Its protein is CASSLGTGLYEQYF.

This sequence joins TRBV7-9 and TRBJ2-7, with unresolved D. The CDR3 runs to 14 residues. V was cut by 2 bases and J by 2 bases, with 10 bases left in between. Germline CDR1 and CDR2: SEHNR and FQNEAQ (reference sequence). Here the CDR3 reads CASSLYLETYEQYF. Written as DNA, the CDR3 is TGTGCCAGCAGCTTATATCTAGAGACCTACGAGCAGTACTTC.

The V and J genes are TRBV29-1 and TRBJ2-1, with D unclear. Trimming took 3 bases from V and 6 from J, leaving 15 bases between them. Germline assignment: CDR1 SQVTM and CDR2 ANQGSEA. CDR3 length: 14 residues. Here the CDR3 DNA reads TGCAGCGTTGAGGGCCCCCTTCAGCCCAATGAGCAGTTCTTC. Protein product: CSVEGPLQPNEQFF.

The chain employs TRBV5-4 and TRBJ2-1, with 12 positions matching TRBD2. With 4 bases clipped from V and 4 bases from J, the junction kept 9 bases outside the gene matches. Germline lookup yields CDR1 SGHNT and CDR2 YYREEE (reference sequence). This CDR3 region has 17 residues. The CDR3 loop is CASSTKPTSGGYNEQFF. The CDR3, as DNA: TGTGCCAGCAGCACCAAACCGACTAGCGGGGGATACAATGAGCAGTTCTTC.

This clone was found once. The rearrangement uses TRBV28 and TRBJ2-7, with 8 nucleotides matching TRBD1. Germline loops: CDR1 MDHEN, CDR2 SYDVKM. V shed 6 bases, J shed 5 bases, and the junction held 15 bases outside the gene matches. This CDR3 has 16 residues. CDR3 region: CASSPLGDRGSDEQYF. In DNA, the CDR3 is TGTGCCAGCAGCCCTCTCGGAGACAGGGGTAGCGACGAGCAGTACTTC.

The chain has TRBV5-1 and TRBJ1-4; a possible D gene is TRBD1 (6 bases). Between the trimmed V and J ends, which lost 5 bases and 7 bases, there was a span of 24 bases. This CDR3 is 17 amino acids long. Germline assignment: CDR1 SGHRS and CDR2 YFSETQ. This CDR3 reads CASRVGSSDRRGEKLFF. In DNA form, the CDR3 reads TGCGCCAGCAGAGTGGGGTCCTCGGACAGACGAGGTGAAAAACTGTTTTTT.

This clone was detected only once. The chain carries TRBV6-5 and TRBJ2-3; TRBD1 aligns across 7 bases. The CDR3 consists of 14 residues. Germline V CDR1 and CDR2: MNHEY, SVGAGI. Germline trimming cut 5 bases from V and 6 bases from J; bases unmatched to any gene: 8. The CDR3 DNA reads TGTGCCAGCAGTCAGGGGGTTGCGGCGGATACGCAGTATTTT. Protein sequence: CASSQGVAADTQYF.

The chain has TRBV5-4 and TRBJ2-1, with D possibly TRBD2 on 6 matching bases. From germline, CDR1 is SGHNT and CDR2 YYREEE (reference sequence). Deletions cut 6 bases from V and 8 bases from J, with 15 bases between. CDR3 length: 13 amino acids. The CDR3 DNA follows: TGTGCCAGCAAGACTAGTTCGGTCGATGAGCAGTTCTTC. It is translated as CASKTSSVDEQFF.

The chain joins TRBV2 to TRBJ2-7; 13 bases agree with TRBD2. The germline V gene encodes CDR1 SNHLY and CDR2 FYNNEI. V gave up 5 bases and J gave up 4 bases; unmatched junction bases: 5. The CDR3 extends over 15 amino acids. The CDR3, as DNA: TGTGCCAGCAGTACTAGCGGGGGGGCTGAGTACGAGCAGTACTTC. Amino acid sequence: CASSTSGGAEYEQYF.

V is TRBV20-1 and J is TRBJ2-1, with D perhaps matching TRBD2 (5 bases). The CDR3 covers 11 residues. Per the germline V gene, CDR1 is DFQATT and CDR2 is SNEGSKA (reference sequence). V lost 5 bases and J lost 5, with 7 bases in between. The CDR3 reads CSADGDNEQFF. CDR3 nucleotide sequence: TGCAGTGCTGACGGGGACAATGAGCAGTTCTTC.

V is TRBV2 and J is TRBJ2-5; no definite D call. The CDR3 is made up of 13 amino acids. Looked up from germline, CDR1 is SNHLY and CDR2 is FYNNEI. The V end was cut by 3 bases, the J end by 2 bases, with 7 bases between. The CDR3 nucleotides read TGTGCCAGCAGTGAGTCAGTACAAGAGACCCAGTACTTC. It specifies CASSESVQETQYF. The full variable domain, rest sourced from reference TRBV2 and TRBJ2-5, is EPEVTQTPSHQVTQMGQEVILRCVPISNHLYFYWYRQILGQKVEFLVSFYNNEISEKSEIFDDQFSVERPDGSNFTLKIRSTKLEDSAMYFCASSESVQETQYFGPGTRLLVL.

This clone has a handful of counts. V and J are TRBV7-9 and TRBJ1-1; perhaps TRBD1 as D (6 bases). The CDR3 is made up of 16 amino acids. V lost 4 bases and J 2 bases, leaving 17 bases between the germline ends. Germline V gives CDR1 SEHNR, CDR2 FQNEAQ (reference sequence). The CDR3: CASSSRPTGANTEAFF. As DNA, the CDR3 is TGTGCCAGCAGCTCAAGACCGACAGGAGCTAACACTGAAGCTTTCTTT.

The chain recombines TRBV5-6 with TRBJ2-2; D ambiguous. Germline-derived CDR1 and CDR2 are SGHDT and YYEEEE. The CDR3 covers 13 residues. Trimming cost V 5 bases and J 4 bases, with 9 bases left between them. CDR3 DNA: TGTGCCAGCAGTTTAGTGCCCACCGGGGAGCTGTTTTTT. Translation gives CASSLVPTGELFF.

This chain joins TRBV5-1 and TRBJ2-3, with D tentatively TRBD1 (6 bases). V lost 4 bases to trimming and J lost 4 bases, with 13 bases between them. Germline lookup yields CDR1 SGHRS and CDR2 YFSETQ. The CDR3 is 14 residues long. CDR3 coding DNA: TGCGCCAGCAGCCTAAATCGACAGGCAGATACGCAGTATTTT. Translated, it gives CASSLNRQADTQYF.

This clone was detected once. The chain links TRBV6-5 to TRBJ1-1; TRBD1 is a possible D gene (5 bases). Between the trimmed V and J ends, which lost 6 bases and 4 bases, there was a span of 12 bases. The CDR3 has 13 residues. Germline CDR1 reads MNHEY; CDR2 reads SVGAGI. DNA for the CDR3: TGTGCCAGCAGACAAACGGGGGGCACTGAAGCTTTCTTT. This gives the protein CASRQTGGTEAFF.

V and J are TRBV3-1 (or the pseudogene TRBV3-2) and TRBJ2-5; 9 bases map to TRBD1. Germline assignment: CDR1 LGHDT and CDR2 YNNKEL (reference sequence). The J segment lost 4 bases and the V segment lost 8 bases, leaving 8 bases of the junction unmatched. The CDR3 totals 14 residues. The CDR3 DNA sequence: TGTGCCAGCTTCCCCGGGACAGGGATAGAGACCCAGTACTTC. It is translated as CASFPGTGIETQYF.